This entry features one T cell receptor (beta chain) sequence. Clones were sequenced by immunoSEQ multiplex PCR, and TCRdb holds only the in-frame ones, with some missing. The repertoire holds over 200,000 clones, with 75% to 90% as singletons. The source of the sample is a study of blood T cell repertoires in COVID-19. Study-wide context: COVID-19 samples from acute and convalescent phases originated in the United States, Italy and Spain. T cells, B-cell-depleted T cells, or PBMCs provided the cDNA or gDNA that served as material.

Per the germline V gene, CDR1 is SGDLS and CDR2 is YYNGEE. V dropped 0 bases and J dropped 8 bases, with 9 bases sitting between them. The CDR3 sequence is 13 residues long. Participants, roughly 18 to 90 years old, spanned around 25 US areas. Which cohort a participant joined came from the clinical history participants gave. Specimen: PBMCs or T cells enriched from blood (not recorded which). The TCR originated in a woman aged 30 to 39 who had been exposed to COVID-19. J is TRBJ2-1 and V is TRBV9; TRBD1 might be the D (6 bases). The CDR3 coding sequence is TGTGCCAGCAGCGTAGCTGGGGGCCATGAGCAGTTCTTC. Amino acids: CASSVAGGHEQFF.